This is a list of T cell receptor beta chains from one sample in a study of CXCR3-negative and CXCR3-positive naive CD8 T cells. With the 5' RACE reads reprocessed, TCRdb shows one record per CDR3 protein and no DNA. Recorded here are just under 45,000 distinct CDR3 sequences; the top ten clones represent over 12%. The sequenced material came from memory CD8+ T cells from blood. These receptor sequences come from a human donor in good health. Some clones in this sample may be carry-over from other donors' samples. The CDR3 runs from the conserved cysteine through the conserved F or W.

j_gene: TRBJ2-1
v_gene: TRBV5-1
CDR3aa: CASSLVPRNNEQFF

j_gene: TRBJ2-5
v_gene: TRBV11-2
CDR3aa: CASSPPGGWETQYF

j_gene: TRBJ2-7
v_gene: TRBV29-1
CDR3aa: CSVEAPVRGSYEQYF

j_gene: TRBJ1-1
v_gene: TRBV23-1
CDR3aa: CASSQSYEAFF

j_gene: TRBJ2-3
v_gene: TRBV20-1
CDR3aa: CSARGLWGTDTQYF

j_gene: TRBJ2-3
v_gene: TRBV7-9
CDR3aa: CASSNPAGDTQYF

j_gene: TRBJ2-3
v_gene: TRBV6-5
CDR3aa: CASSTPGDTQYF

j_gene: TRBJ2-1
v_gene: TRBV28
CDR3aa: CASGPRQSSYNEQFF

j_gene: TRBJ1-4
v_gene: TRBV27
CDR3aa: CASSSSWGFGETNEKLFF

j_gene: TRBJ2-1
v_gene: TRBV4-2
CDR3aa: CASSQEAEYSYNEQFF

j_gene: TRBJ1-1
v_gene: TRBV27
CDR3aa: CASSLYGLNTEAFF

j_gene: TRBJ2-7
v_gene: TRBV2
CDR3aa: CARGQVTTNSYEQYF

j_gene: TRBJ2-1
v_gene: TRBV19
CDR3aa: CASSIMSGASGYNEQFF

j_gene: TRBJ2-7
v_gene: TRBV20-1
CDR3aa: CSARMKRIDYEQYF

j_gene: TRBJ1-1
v_gene: TRBV7-9
CDR3aa: CASDSKNTEAFF

j_gene: TRBJ2-2
v_gene: TRBV12-3/TRBV12-4
CDR3aa: CASSLAANTGELFF

j_gene: TRBJ2-1
v_gene: TRBV4-2
CDR3aa: CASSQDSSGTYNEQFF

j_gene: TRBJ1-1
v_gene: TRBV20-1
CDR3aa: CSRVAGGALNTEAFF

j_gene: TRBJ2-1
v_gene: TRBV10-1
CDR3aa: CASSALGQGYNEQFF

j_gene: TRBJ1-2
v_gene: TRBV7-8
CDR3aa: CASSVTTGEVVYGYTF

j_gene: TRBJ2-2
v_gene: TRBV7-2
CDR3aa: CASSSGAQQGELFF

j_gene: TRBJ1-5
v_gene: TRBV14
CDR3aa: CASSQATGQTLYSNQPQHF

j_gene: TRBJ1-1
v_gene: TRBV6-5
CDR3aa: CASSYGTGPTEAFF

j_gene: TRBJ2-7
v_gene: TRBV29-1
CDR3aa: CSVEEGQGAYEQYF